The rows below give T cell receptor beta chains drawn from one sample of a study of CD8 T cells in Susac syndrome. TCRdb re-called the immunoSEQ multiplex PCR reads through MiXCR, storing one row per CDR3 protein. The sample holds roughly 89,000 distinct CDR3 sequences, around 96% seen once. The specimen was CD8+ T cells from PBMCs. Receptors originate from a human donor with Susac syndrome. The CDR3 runs from the conserved cysteine through the conserved F or W. D genes are given only for firm matches. Clone size is shown for a subset of rows, as once, few, many or a class of expanded clone.

j_call v_call clone_size d_call cdr3_nt cdr3_aa
TRBJ1-2 TRBV18 . TRBD1 TGTGCCAGCTCACCAGTGGGACAGCCTCAAAATGGCTACACCTTC CASSPVGQPQNGYTF
TRBJ1-2 TRBV20-1 . TRBD1 TGCAGTGCTCAGGACAGGGGTAGCTACACCTTC CSAQDRGSYTF
TRBJ1-5 TRBV2 . . TGTGCCAGCCAGAGGGGACTTTGGAGCAATCAGCCCCAGCATTTT CASQRGLWSNQPQHF
TRBJ2-1 TRBV30 . . TGTGCCTGGGTAGACTCCAATGAGCAGTTCTTC CAWVDSNEQFF
TRBJ2-1 TRBV12-3/TRBV12-4 . TRBD1 TGTGCCAGCAGACTGTGGGGACAGGGGGACAATGAGCAGTTCTTC CASRLWGQGDNEQFF
TRBJ1-2 TRBV18 . . TGTGCCAGCTCACCACAGGGCAGGGATGGCTACACCTTC CASSPQGRDGYTF
TRBJ2-5 TRBV27 . . TGTGCCAGCAGTTTTGGCACCGAAGGAGAGACCCAGTACTTC CASSFGTEGETQYF
TRBJ2-1 TRBV13 . . TGTGCCAGCAGCTTAGGCCGGGACGCCGCCGCCAATGAGCAGTTCTTC CASSLGRDAAANEQFF
TRBJ1-2 TRBV30 . . TGTGCCCGGGGGGCGGTCGACTATGGCTACACCTTC CARGAVDYGYTF
TRBJ1-2 TRBV29-1 . TRBD1 TGCAGCGTTGAAGGTCCTGTTGTGGGACAGGGGGCTTCTGGGTACACCTTC CSVEGPVVGQGASGYTF
TRBJ1-6 TRBV9 . . TGTGCCAGCAGCGTAGGCGGGGGGACTTCACCCCTCCACTTT CASSVGGGTSPLHF
TRBJ1-5 TRBV20-1 once . TGCAGTGCTAGAGTCGGGGGCGCTAGCAATCAGCCCCAGCATTTT CSARVGGASNQPQHF
TRBJ2-7 TRBV29-1 . TRBD2 TGCAGCGTTGAAGGAGAGACTAGCCAGGACTCCTACGAGCAGTACTTC CSVEGETSQDSYEQYF
TRBJ2-7 TRBV20-1 . TRBD2 TGCAGTGCTAGAGATCCCGGGACTAGCGGGGGGCACTACGAGCAGTACTTC CSARDPGTSGGHYEQYF
TRBJ2-7 TRBV11-2 . TRBD2 TGTGCCAGCAGCTTAGATCGGTCTCGGCTAGTGGCGGGAGACGAGCAGTACTTC CASSLDRSRLVAGDEQYF
TRBJ2-7 TRBV7-6 . . TGTGCCAGCAGCTTAGACTCCACACAGGGGGAGGGCTACGAGCAGTACTTC CASSLDSTQGEGYEQYF
TRBJ2-3 TRBV20-1 . . TGCAGTGCTAGAGACCCGACAGGTCCGTCGACAGATACGCAGTATTTT CSARDPTGPSTDTQYF
TRBJ2-2 TRBV5-4 . TRBD1 TGTGCCAGCAGCTTGGGACAGGGGCCCGGGGAGCTGTTTTTT CASSLGQGPGELFF
TRBJ1-1 TRBV30 . . TGTGCCTGGAGTGTCGTCGCTGAAGCTTTCTTT CAWSVVAEAFF
TRBJ1-5 TRBV3-1 . . TGTGCCAGCAGCCACGGCAGGTGGCCAAATCAGCCCCAGCATTTT CASSHGRWPNQPQHF
TRBJ1-2 TRBV7-2 . TRBD1 TGTGCCAGCAGCAGACCGACAGGGAACTATGGCTACACCTTC CASSRPTGNYGYTF
TRBJ1-2 TRBV5-6 . . TGTGCCAGCTCCCCGGGACCATTGAGACCCGTATGGGGCTACACCTTC CASSPGPLRPVWGYTF
TRBJ1-1 TRBV14 . TRBD1 TGTGCCAGCAGCCAAGCCGGGACAGGCTTCATGAACACTGAAGCTTTCTTT CASSQAGTGFMNTEAFF
TRBJ1-1 TRBV28 . . TGTGCCAGCAGTCAAGGGGCAGGGAACACTGAAGCTTTCTTT CASSQGAGNTEAFF
TRBJ2-1 TRBV20-1 . . TGCAGTGCTAGCAGGGGTTTTGACAATGAGCAGTTCTTC CSASRGFDNEQFF
TRBJ2-1 TRBV30 . . TGTGCCTCAGAGAAGGACGGTCGGAATGAGCAGTTCTTC CASEKDGRNEQFF
TRBJ1-1 TRBV14 . . TGTGCCAGCAGCTCAGCGCGGGCGACTGAAGCTTTCTTT CASSSARATEAFF
TRBJ1-6 TRBV6-5 . TRBD1 TGTGCCAGCAGACAGACAGGGAGAAATTCACCCCTCCACTTT CASRQTGRNSPLHF
TRBJ1-6 TRBV4-3 . . TGCGCCAGCAGCCATACAGGTGGGATGTATAATTCACCCCTCCACTTT CASSHTGGMYNSPLHF
TRBJ1-5 TRBV28 . TRBD1 TGTGCCAGCAGTCTACTAGTGGAGGGGGCTGGCAATCAGCCCCAGCATTTT CASSLLVEGAGNQPQHF
TRBJ2-5 TRBV29-1 . . TGCAGCGTTGAAGGTCAGGAAGAGACCCAGTACTTC CSVEGQEETQYF
TRBJ2-1 TRBV9 . TRBD2 TGTGCCAGCAGCTTTGCTAGCGGGGACGATGAGCAGTTCTTC CASSFASGDDEQFF
TRBJ1-6 TRBV3-1 . TRBD1 TGTGCCAGCAGCTACGGACAGGGGAATTCACCCCTCCACTTT CASSYGQGNSPLHF
TRBJ2-1 TRBV24-1 . TRBD1 TGTGCCACCAGGGGACAGGGCAATGAGCAGTTCTTC CATRGQGNEQFF
TRBJ2-2 TRBV3-1 . . TGTGCCAGCAGCCAGGGTCCCGCCACCGGGGAGCTGTTTTTT CASSQGPATGELFF
TRBJ2-7 TRBV20-1 . . TGCAGTGCTAATTCCCGGGCCCCCTACGAGCAGTACTTC CSANSRAPYEQYF
TRBJ2-3 TRBV30 . . TGTGCCTGGAGTAGGAGCGCTAGCACAGATACGCAGTATTTT CAWSRSASTDTQYF
TRBJ1-5 TRBV25-1 . . TGTGCCAGCAGTTCCTCATCGCACCCGGGAGGCAATCAGCCCCAGCATTTT CASSSSSHPGGNQPQHF
TRBJ2-5 TRBV30 . TRBD1 TGTGCCTGGAGTGTACAACAGGGGGCCGGAGAGACCCAGTACTTC CAWSVQQGAGETQYF
TRBJ1-2 TRBV9 . . TGTGCCAGCAGCGTTGGCCTATCAGGGGAGTTGGACTATGGCTACACCTTC CASSVGLSGELDYGYTF
TRBJ2-1 TRBV19 . TRBD2 TGTGCCAGTAGTATCCCTAGACTAGCGGTACATGAGCAGTTCTTC CASSIPRLAVHEQFF
TRBJ2-1 TRBV5-6 once . TGTGCCAGCAGCCCCGGACAGCTCTACAATGAGCAGTTCTTC CASSPGQLYNEQFF
TRBJ2-7 TRBV2 once . TGTGCCAGCAGTGTCTCGATGCAGCAGTACTTC CASSVSMQQYF
TRBJ1-1 TRBV4-2 . . TGTGCCAGCAGCCAAGATTCGCGACTGCGGACCACTGAAGCTTTCTTT CASSQDSRLRTTEAFF
TRBJ2-7 TRBV5-1 . . TGCGCCAGCAGCTTAGCAGGGGTTAGCGAGCAGTACTTC CASSLAGVSEQYF
TRBJ1-2 TRBV6-2/TRBV6-3 once . TGTGCCAGCAGTTACTCGGGACGGACGCTTGGCTACACCTTC CASSYSGRTLGYTF
TRBJ2-6 TRBV6-5 . TRBD1 TGTGCCAGCAGTTACAGAGGGACAGGGGGCCTCCTTGGGGCCAACGTCCTGACTTTC CASSYRGTGGLLGANVLTF
TRBJ1-5 TRBV19 once . TGTGCCAGTAGTATCTTCGGACAGCTAAATCAGCCCCAGCATTTT CASSIFGQLNQPQHF
TRBJ2-1 TRBV7-8 . . TGTGCCAGCAGCCTTTCGGGACTCTCCTACAATGAGCAGTTCTTC CASSLSGLSYNEQFF
TRBJ1-5 TRBV4-3 once . TGCGCCAGCAGCCAAGATGGGAAAAGCAATCAGCCCCAGCATTTT CASSQDGKSNQPQHF
TRBJ2-3 TRBV6-1 . TRBD2 TGTGCCAGCAGTAAACTGAGGCGGGGGGGGACAGATACGCAGTATTTT CASSKLRRGGTDTQYF
TRBJ2-7 TRBV11-3 . . TGTGCCAGCAGCTTAGGGAGGCGGTCCTACGAGCAGTACTTC CASSLGRRSYEQYF
TRBJ1-2 TRBV5-1 . TRBD1 TGCGCCAGCAGCCAACGGACAGGGGGAGAGAACTATGGCTACACCTTC CASSQRTGGENYGYTF
TRBJ2-7 TRBV30 . TRBD1 TGTGCCGGGAGACAGGGGAGCCACGAGCAGTACTTC CAGRQGSHEQYF
TRBJ2-5 TRBV12-3/TRBV12-4 . . TGTGCCAGCAGTTTAGCATCGGGGGCCTGGCAAGAGACCCAGTACTTC CASSLASGAWQETQYF
TRBJ2-1 TRBV7-6 . TRBD2 TGTGCCAGCAGCTTAGAAGCGGGGGCCTACAATGAGCAGTTCTTC CASSLEAGAYNEQFF
TRBJ2-5 TRBV20-1 . TRBD2 TGCAGTGCTAGAGCCTATGGGGGGGGAGTCCAAGAGACCCAGTACTTC CSARAYGGGVQETQYF
TRBJ1-1 TRBV29-1 . TRBD1 TGCAGCGCACGGGACAGGATTAACACTGAAGCTTTCTTT CSARDRINTEAFF
TRBJ2-1 TRBV11-1 . . TGTGCCAGCAGCTGGGGCGGGAATGAGCAGTTCTTC CASSWGGNEQFF
TRBJ1-1 TRBV29-1 . TRBD1 TGCAGCGTCCAAGGGACAGTGAACACTGAAGCTTTCTTT CSVQGTVNTEAFF